This T cell receptor (beta chain) comes out of a study of shared clonotypes between healthy human individuals (dated by TCRdb to between 2020 and 2021). About the study as a whole: A couple of women and a few men aged 18 to 49 years were included in the cohort. Per donor, three plates each were used for CD4 naive and CD4 memory, two for CD8 naive, and one for CD8 memory. To estimate repertoire size and how much clonotype sharing occurs between individuals, the study deeply sequenced the blood TCR repertoires of five healthy adults. To increase sequencing depth and limit assay-specific biases, different laboratories used diverse techniques to prepare libraries and sequence TCR repertoires. Leukapheresis yielded between about 0.85 and 9 billion PBMCs per donor.

Study-wide findings and limitations: Sampling was limited to blood, and TCR repertoires in tissue likely differ from TCR repertoires in blood. Clonotypes shared by all four sorted-subset donors showed higher generation probabilities than non-shared clonotypes. Rarefaction of sorted-subset datasets indicated incomplete sequencing despite the large sequencing depth. Naive subsets generally had larger estimated clonotype richness than memory subsets did. Because the study included a small number of donors, the genetic and exposure-history diversity represented was limited. Pairwise subsampling indicated that sequencing depth was expected to affect the degree of clonotype sharing among donors. Across four donors, around 5.4% of naive CD4, roughly 3.5% of naive CD8, roughly 2.3% of memory CD4, and roughly 0.4% of memory CD8 clonotypes were shared.

Regarding this clone: The clone's antigen remains unknown. Base qualities are not provided; no much larger clone lies one nucleotide away.

CD8 naive samples were CD45RO-negative cells positively selected for CCR7, giving a CD45RA+CCR7+ population that excluded TemRA cells. The donors were healthy, HIV-negative adults who had no recently reported acute infections or vaccinations. Every donor was a Caucasian adult residing in Nashville, Tennessee, USA. After blood collection by leukapheresis, PBMCs were isolated using Ficoll-Histopaque density gradient centrifugation and then cryopreserved in the vapor phase of liquid nitrogen. Analytical flow cytometry was used to check the purity and quantity of each magnetically sorted T cell population. Each sorted fraction had its genomic DNA isolated and then quantified by UV absorbance on a Nanodrop 2000c. Using the deep immunoSEQ assay, TCR CDR3 regions were amplified from genomic DNA by multiplex PCR. Extracted genomic DNA from each cell subset was spread evenly across all wells of several immunoSEQ 96-well plates, with each plate serving as a replicate. For sorted subsets, approximately 210 ng of genomic DNA, equivalent to 25,000 to 35,000 T cell genomes, went into each replicate PCR. Purified libraries were quantified with a Qubit 3.0 fluorometer, sized on a Bioanalyzer 2100, and re-quantified with the KAPA Library Quantification kit. Each immunoSEQ 96-well plate was sequenced on its own single-read 150-cycle Illumina NextSeq 550 flow cell. The authors' analysis ran thus. The immunoSEQ output contained only junctional sequences without quality scores, so filtering could not match that applied to full-length reads. To assign V/J genes and CDR3, sequences were annotated against IMGT germline references using PyIR, a Python wrapper for IgBLAST v1.9. Reads with weak V/J assignments (E-value above 1e-6), missing CDR3, stop codons, out-of-frame junctions, or ambiguous translated residues were removed. V3J clonotypes were defined as sequences sharing the same inferred V gene, J gene, and CDR3 amino acid sequence. The percentage overlap between two repertoires was calculated by dividing the number of shared unique clonotypes by the size of the smaller repertoire. Repertoire richness was assessed with RTK rarefaction, the Chao1 estimator, and Recon v2.1 estimates of unobserved clonotypes. OLGA was used to compute generation probabilities for all TCRbeta clonotypes that the gDNA method yielded from several donors. Entries here come from immuneACCESS through TCRdb and include only in-frame sequences with V and J called. Some clones fail to appear in such tables; in the studies checked, an unresolved V gene covers under half of the shortfall, and the cause of the remainder is unknown. Clonal size and the V and J genes are those of that table, whereas D and trimming came from the DNA. Here the sample has about 2.1 million clones; approximately 94% occur a single time. More than 1.5% of the sample comes from the top ten.

CDR3 length: 15 amino acids, cysteine to phenylalanine. Kept here is only the CDR3 DNA, which spans 45 bases and is read in frame from base 1. For this chain, trimming is 6 bases at the V end and 8 bases at the J end, and the number of junction bases without a gene match is 12. The germline V gene yields MNHNS for CDR1 and SASEGT for CDR2. This clonotype was obtained from a man aged 18 to 29 in good health. Some clones in this sample may be carry-over from other donors' samples. The chain uses TRBV6-1 and TRBJ2-1; 8 nucleotides in the junction match TRBD2. Sequenced input: naive CD8+ T cells from PBMCs. The cell subset or site label corresponds to: CD45RA+CCR7+. In nucleotides, the sequence is TGTGCCAGCAGAGGCCGCGGGAGGCCGGTGGATGAGCAGTTCTTC. Its coded protein is CASRGRGRPVDEQFF.